Described below is a single T cell receptor beta chain sequence and its context. Per germline, CDR1 SNHLY and CDR2 FYNNEI. This CDR3 region has 15 residues. Trimming left V 7 bases short and J 7 bases short, with 22 bases between. Seattle's enrolled individuals joined amid active infection and were then monitored longitudinally. These data are taken from a study of blood T cell repertoires in COVID-19. Methods used by the authors: Counts of nucleated cells, estimated from reference gene primer amplification, were obtained. The method was immunoSEQ multiplex PCR; TCRdb's version includes in-frame clones alone and lacks a portion of them. V and J calls plus clone size are reproduced from that table; the DNA served to infer D and trimming. The sample yields approximately 70,000 clones, approximately 89% seen once.

This chain connects TRBV2 to TRBJ1-2, with a tentative D call TRBD1 (6 bases). The clonotype originates from a man aged 50 to 59 with COVID-19, enrolled during active disease. Material: peripheral blood. Here the CDR3 DNA reads TGTGCCAGCATCAACCCGGACAGTCCCGCGATTGGCTACACCTTC. Protein product: CASINPDSPAIGYTF.